Detailed here is one T cell receptor (beta chain). The sample belongs to a study of T cells in narcolepsy. The method was immunoSEQ multiplex PCR; TCRdb's version includes in-frame clones alone and lacks a portion of them. The profile shows tens of thousands of clones, 80% to 85% of them singletons. The material sequenced was memory (CD45RA-) CD4+ T cells from blood. This clonotype was sampled from a human donor in good health.

The CDR3 loop reads CATSRAQETQYF. CDR3 coding DNA: TGTGCCACCAGCAGAGCCCAAGAGACCCAGTACTTC. This rearrangement joins TRBV15 to TRBJ2-5; D is unresolved. The CDR3 covers 12 residues. The V end lost 1 base, the J end lost 1 base, and 1 base lay between the germline ends. Germline CDR1 is LNHNV and CDR2 is YYDKDF (reference sequence).